Following are 21 T cell receptor beta chains from one sample sequenced in a study of blood T cell repertoires in COVID-19. Sequenced by immunoSEQ multiplex PCR; TCRdb stores in-frame clones only, minus some. The table lists some 190,000 clones, about 80% of them singletons. Sequenced sample: peripheral blood. The source is a woman aged 55-70 years with COVID-19, enrolled during active disease.

This clone was recorded only once. J is TRBJ2-1 and V is TRBV18; 7 bases line up with TRBD2. After removal of 6 bases from V and 4 bases from J, the junction contained 9 bases not matched to a gene. Germline values: CDR1 KGHSH, CDR2 LQKENI. This CDR3 region has 15 residues. The CDR3 here is CASSLITGGYNEQFF. CDR3 nucleotides: TGTGCCAGCTCCCTCATCACGGGGGGTTACAATGAGCAGTTCTTC.

V gene TRBV29-1 combines with J gene TRBJ1-2, with 9 bases matching TRBD1. The CDR3 is 13 amino acids. Germline CDR1 SQVTM, CDR2 ANQGSEA. V trimming: 3 bases; J trimming: 4 bases; junction bases outside the gene matches: 3. The CDR3 bases are TGCAGCGTTGAGTGGACAGGGGTCTATGGCTACACCTTC. Its translation: CSVEWTGVYGYTF.

This rearrangement joins TRBV2 to TRBJ1-1; 7 positions agree with TRBD1. CDR3 length equals 14 residues. Germline assignment: CDR1 SNHLY and CDR2 FYNNEI. With 7 bases clipped from V and 7 bases from J, the junction kept 12 bases outside the gene matches. The CDR3 DNA reads TGTGCCAGCACCCTACGACAGGGCCTACGTGAAGCTTTCTTT. Amino acid sequence: CASTLRQGLREAFF.

This chain connects TRBV11-2 to TRBJ2-2, with 10 bases identical to TRBD2. The germline V gene has CDR1 SGHAT and CDR2 FQNNGV. The CDR3 spans 15 residues. V was pared by 3 bases and J by 6 bases, with 4 bases of the junction left unmatched. The CDR3 here is CASSFRTSGPGELFF. The CDR3 nucleotides are TGTGCCAGCAGCTTCCGGACTAGCGGCCCCGGGGAGCTGTTTTTT.

The chain uses TRBV5-1 and TRBJ2-1; D is perhaps TRBD2 (6 bases). Trimming left V 0 bases short and J 0 bases short, with 13 bases between. The CDR3 extends over 17 amino acids. Germline CDR1 and CDR2: SGHRS and YFSETQ. The CDR3 DNA follows: TGCGCCAGCAGCTTGGGGGGCGGGACTTCCTCCTACAATGAGCAGTTCTTC. It translates to CASSLGGGTSSYNEQFF.

This rearrangement joins TRBV7-3 to TRBJ2-3; 7 bases align to TRBD1. V lost 4 bases and J lost 4; bases outside the gene matches: 5. The CDR3 is 14 amino acids. CDR1 and CDR2 from the germline V gene are SGHTA and FQGTGA. CDR3 DNA sequence: TGTGCCAGCAGCTACAGGGGTCGGGCAGATACGCAGTATTTT. Amino acid sequence: CASSYRGRADTQYF. The full variable domain, with the rest looked up from reference TRBV7-3 and TRBJ2-3, is GAGVSQTPSNKVTEKGKYVELRCDPISGHTALYWYRQSLGQGPEFLIYFQGTGAADDSGLPNDRFFAVRPEGSVSTLKIQRTERGDSAVYLCASSYRGRADTQYFGPGTRLTVL.

This sequence joins TRBV28 and TRBJ1-6, with 7 nucleotides matching TRBD1. The CDR3 spans 17 residues. V lost 2 bases and J lost 0; bases outside the gene matches: 4. Germline CDR1 reads MDHEN; CDR2 reads SYDVKM. This CDR3 is CASSLDRASSYNSPLHF. The DNA for the CDR3 is TGTGCCAGCAGTTTAGACAGGGCGAGCTCCTATAATTCACCCCTCCACTTT.

V and J are TRBV5-1 and TRBJ1-2; D may be TRBD1 (5 bases). Germline values: CDR1 SGHRS, CDR2 YFSETQ. The CDR3 totals 15 residues. The V end lost 6 bases, the J end lost 2 bases, and 17 bases lay between the germline ends. The CDR3 DNA sequence: TGCGCCAGCAATAGGTCCCCGACAGAAAACTATGGCTACACCTTC. This gives the protein CASNRSPTENYGYTF.

The CDR3 reads CASSELAGGRNEQFF. CDR3 in DNA: TGTGCCAGCAGTGAACTTGCGGGGGGGCGCAATGAGCAGTTCTTC. The chain combines TRBV6-1 with TRBJ2-1; 9 positions agree with TRBD2. The CDR3 is 15 residues long. V shed 2 bases, J shed 6 bases, and the junction held 5 bases outside the gene matches. Germline loops: CDR1 MNHNS, CDR2 SASEGT.

This clone was seen a handful of times. The chain links TRBV14 to TRBJ2-6; a weak D match, TRBD1 (5 bases). The CDR3 contains 16 residues. The germline CDR1 and CDR2 sequences are SGHDN and FVKESK. Deletions cut 3 bases from V and 0 bases from J, with 9 bases between. The DNA for the CDR3 is TGTGCCAGCAGCCAGTTAAGGGGCTCTGGGGCCAACGTCCTGACTTTC. This encodes CASSQLRGSGANVLTF. Combining the CDR3 with reference TRBV14 and TRBJ2-6 gives the whole variable domain EAGVTQFPSHSVIEKGQTVTLRCDPISGHDNLYWYRRVMGKEIKFLLHFVKESKQDESGMPNNRFLAERTGGTYSTLKVQPAELEDSGVYFCASSQLRGSGANVLTFGAGSRLTVL.

V usage is TRBV20-1 and J usage is TRBJ1-1; TRBD1 might be the D (6 bases). Germline CDR1 reads DFQATT; CDR2 reads SNEGSKA (reference sequence). The germline V and J ends were trimmed by 6 bases and 7 bases, with 12 bases remaining between them. CDR3 length: 11 amino acids. The CDR3 DNA reads TGCAGTGCGACAACAGGGCTTGAAGCTTTCTTT. It encodes CSATTGLEAFF.

The rearrangement uses TRBV7-2 and TRBJ2-7, with 13 bases that match TRBD2. This CDR3 spans 14 amino acids. J lost 1 base, V lost 6 bases, and 0 bases had no gene match. CDR1 and CDR2 from the germline V gene are SGHTA and FQGNSA. CDR3 coding DNA: TGTGCCAGCAGGGGACTAGCGGGATCCTACGAGCAGTACTTC. Translation: CASRGLAGSYEQYF.

V usage is TRBV18 and J usage is TRBJ2-2, with TRBD1 identical over 8 bases. The CDR3 runs to 16 residues. Trimming at V came to 6 bases and at J to 1 base, leaving 7 bases not matched to a gene. The germline gives CDR1 KGHSH, CDR2 LQKENI. The CDR3 is CASSHSGTGNTGELFF. CDR3 in DNA: TGTGCCAGCTCCCACTCCGGGACAGGGAACACCGGGGAGCTGTTTTTT.

There are a few counts of this clone. This rearrangement joins TRBV18 to TRBJ2-5; no clear D. Trimming removed 6 bases at V and 2 bases at J, with 10 bases between. CDR3 length: 13 residues. Germline CDR1 KGHSH, CDR2 LQKENI. For the CDR3, the DNA is TGTGCCAGCTCCGACACCCTGCAAGAGACCCAGTACTTC. Its protein product is CASSDTLQETQYF.

The chain joins TRBV5-1 to TRBJ1-6, with TRBD1 matching 8 bases. The ends lost 2 bases at V and 8 bases at J; junction bases unmatched: 9. The length of the CDR3 is 16 residues. Germline assignment: CDR1 SGHRS and CDR2 YFSETQ. CDR3 residues: CASSFGGQGRHSPLHF. The CDR3 DNA is TGCGCCAGCAGCTTTGGAGGACAGGGTAGACATTCACCCCTCCACTTT.

This clone was detected only a few times. The chain joins TRBV19 to TRBJ2-2; no definite D call. The CDR3 runs 13 residues. V was trimmed by 5 bases and J by 4 bases, leaving 8 bases between them. CDR1 is LNHDA and CDR2 is SQIVND in the germline V gene (reference sequence). CDR3 residues: CASSPTPTGELFF. CDR3 DNA: TGTGCCAGTAGTCCGACACCCACCGGGGAGCTGTTTTTT.

The chain has TRBV6-5 and TRBJ1-5, with TRBD1 as a possible D gene (5 bases). V lost 0 bases and J lost 1, with 10 bases in between. The CDR3 is made up of 16 amino acids. The V gene's germline CDR1 is MNHEY and CDR2 SVGAGI. The CDR3 loop is CASSYSPRQSNQPQHF. The CDR3 region has the DNA TGTGCCAGCAGTTACTCCCCACGACAGAGCAATCAGCCCCAGCATTTT.

This clone was seen more than once but under ten times. The chain employs TRBV9 and TRBJ2-7, with D possibly TRBD1 on 5 matching bases. Germline-derived CDR1 and CDR2 are SGDLS and YYNGEE. Trimming removed 3 bases from V and 4 bases from J, with 14 bases in between. The CDR3 has 14 residues. The chain's CDR3 is CASSATPAGYEQYF. DNA of the CDR3: TGTGCCAGCAGCGCAACTCCAGCAGGGTACGAGCAGTACTTC.

The chain has TRBV3-1 (or the pseudogene TRBV3-2) and TRBJ1-1; D not resolved. Germline V gene sequence: CDR1 LGHDT, CDR2 YNNKEL (reference sequence). The CDR3 has 15 residues. Trimming cost V 4 bases and J 0 bases, with 12 bases left between them. Here the CDR3 reads CASSPFSALNTEAFF. DNA for the CDR3: TGTGCCAGCAGCCCCTTTTCTGCGCTGAACACTGAAGCTTTCTTT.

The chain uses TRBV27 and TRBJ2-2; 10 bases agree with TRBD2. Germline lookup yields CDR1 MNHEY and CDR2 SMNVEV (reference sequence). This CDR3 has 16 amino acids. Trimming at V came to 6 bases and at J to 3 bases, leaving 7 bases not matched to a gene. CDR3 loop: CASSSILAGDTGELFF. The CDR3 DNA reads TGTGCCAGCAGCTCTATTCTAGCGGGGGACACCGGGGAGCTGTTTTTT.

The chain has TRBV5-4 and TRBJ2-1, with 9 bases identical to TRBD2. Trimming cost V 4 bases and J 9 bases; bases outside gene matches: 11. This CDR3 has 15 amino acids. Germline V gene lookup returns CDR1 SGHNT and CDR2 YYREEE (reference sequence). In DNA form, the CDR3 reads TGTGCCAGCAGCGGTAGCGGGAGTAGGGGGAGTGAGCAGTTCTTC. It translates to CASSGSGSRGSEQFF.